The 21 T cell receptor beta chains presented below share a single source sample, sequenced in a study of blood T cell repertoires in COVID-19. The repertoire was sequenced with immunoSEQ multiplex PCR; TCRdb's copy has only in-frame clones and lacks some. The repertoire has 210,000 or so clones, around 84% of them found once; the top ten carry under 4.5%. The specimen sequenced was PBMCs or T cells enriched from blood (not recorded which). The source is a young man with acute COVID-19.

This clone has at least ten counts. The chain carries TRBV6-5 and TRBJ2-6, with D possibly being TRBD1 (5 bases). This CDR3 contains 16 residues. Germline V gene sequence: CDR1 MNHEY, CDR2 SVGAGI. V was clipped by 4 bases and J by 1 base, with 11 bases between them. CDR3 amino acids: CASSSMSGSGANVLTF. CDR3 bases: TGTGCCAGCAGTTCTATGTCAGGGTCTGGGGCCAACGTCCTGACTTTC.

The chain is built from TRBV9 and TRBJ2-1, with 7 bases aligning to TRBD2. Per germline, CDR1 SGDLS and CDR2 YYNGEE. This CDR3 has 15 residues. V lost 4 bases to trimming and J lost 0 bases; unmatched junction nucleotides: 4. CDR3 DNA: TGTGCCAGCAGCACAACTAGCGACTCCTACAATGAGCAGTTCTTC. Translation: CASSTTSDSYNEQFF.

The chain has TRBV2 and TRBJ2-5; possibly TRBD2 for D (6 bases). Deletions cut 10 bases from V and 2 bases from J, with 20 bases between. Germline V gene lookup returns CDR1 SNHLY and CDR2 FYNNEI. The length of the CDR3 is 15 residues. The CDR3 DNA reads as TGTGCCATCTCCGGAGGGGCGGTGGGGCAAGAGACCCAGTACTTC. Translated, it gives CAISGGAVGQETQYF.

CDR3 DNA sequence: TGTGCCAGCAGCGCCCAACCTCCCGCGGGCGTTTCCTACGAGCAGTACTTC. Protein: CASSAQPPAGVSYEQYF. The chain combines TRBV7-6 with TRBJ2-7; a possible D gene is TRBD2 (5 bases). CDR1 SGHVS and CDR2 FNYEAQ come from the germline V gene. This CDR3 is built from 17 residues. V was pared by 5 bases and J by 1 base, with 21 bases between.

The chain combines TRBV11-3 with TRBJ2-7; perhaps TRBD2 as D (6 bases). The CDR3 has 15 residues. The ends were cut back, 1 base at V and 4 bases at J, with 14 bases in the middle. The germline CDR1 and CDR2 sequences are SGHNT and YENEEA. Here the CDR3 reads CASSLASGGNYEQYF. The CDR3 DNA follows: TGTGCCAGCAGCTTAGCTTCAGGCGGGAATTACGAGCAGTACTTC.

The V and J genes are TRBV19 and TRBJ1-5, with 8 bases matching TRBD1. The CDR3 is 15 residues long. Germline-derived CDR1 and CDR2 are LNHDA and SQIVND (reference sequence). Trimming cost V 6 bases and J 2 bases; bases outside gene matches: 6. The CDR3 coding sequence is TGTGCCAGTAGGGACAGGGCTTCGGGCAATCAGCCCCAGCATTTT. Its translation: CASRDRASGNQPQHF.

The chain is built from TRBV2 and TRBJ1-3; TRBD1 might be the D (6 bases). V lost 6 bases, J lost 3 bases, and 12 bases lay in between. The germline gives CDR1 SNHLY, CDR2 FYNNEI. The CDR3 consists of 14 residues. CDR3 protein: CASSPQGGGNTIYF. CDR3 DNA: TGTGCCAGCAGCCCACAGGGTGGTGGAAACACCATATATTTT.

The V and J genes are TRBV7-6 and TRBJ2-4, with TRBD1 as a possible D gene (5 bases). CDR1 is SGHVS, CDR2 FNYEAQ, per germline. Trimming stripped 5 bases from V and 1 base from J, with 24 bases between. There are 19 residues in the CDR3. The CDR3 sequence: CASSPRLLSTVTAKNIQYF. Written as DNA, the CDR3 is TGTGCCAGCAGCCCGAGGCTATTGTCGACAGTAACGGCCAAAAACATTCAGTACTTC.

The chain combines TRBV18 with TRBJ1-2, with 7 nucleotides matching TRBD1. The CDR3 totals 17 residues. Per germline, CDR1 KGHSH and CDR2 LQKENI. J lost 7 bases, V lost 5 bases, and 19 bases had no gene match. The CDR3 reads CASSTDRALFTTRGYTF. In DNA form, the CDR3 reads TGTGCCAGCTCAACCGACAGGGCTCTCTTTACCACCCGTGGCTACACCTTC.

V and J are TRBV29-1 and TRBJ1-1; D not certain. This CDR3 contains 14 residues. V shed 6 bases and J shed 0 bases, with 14 bases lying between them. Germline values: CDR1 SQVTM, CDR2 ANQGSEA. The CDR3 sequence is CSVAGWELNTEAFF. The CDR3 nucleotides read TGCAGCGTCGCGGGGTGGGAATTGAACACTGAAGCTTTCTTT.

Only a few counts were recorded for this clone. The J gene is TRBJ1-4, the V gene TRBV5-1; D is undetermined. The germline V gene has CDR1 SGHRS and CDR2 YFSETQ. Deletions cut 3 bases from V and 2 bases from J, with 8 bases between. CDR3 size: 14 residues. The CDR3 loop reads CASSYGDTNEKLFF. CDR3 in DNA: TGCGCCAGCAGCTACGGGGATACTAATGAAAAACTGTTTTTT.

This chain connects TRBV5-6 to TRBJ2-7; perhaps TRBD1 as D (7 bases). This CDR3 has 12 amino acids. Germline CDR1 and CDR2: SGHDT and YYEEEE. The ends were cut back, 7 bases at V and 4 bases at J, with 12 bases in the middle. The CDR3 sequence: CASAGQLYEQYF. The CDR3 region has the DNA TGTGCCAGCGCGGGACAGTTATACGAGCAGTACTTC.

The V gene is TRBV2, the J gene TRBJ2-7; 9 positions agree with TRBD2. CDR3 length: 14 amino acids. J was trimmed by 2 bases and V by 7 bases; bases with no gene match: 6. Germline V CDR1 and CDR2: SNHLY, FYNNEI. The CDR3 DNA follows: TGTGCCAGCACTTTAGCGGGGGAAGCCTACGAGCAGTACTTC. Amino acid sequence: CASTLAGEAYEQYF.

J is TRBJ1-1 and V is TRBV4-1, with a weak D call TRBD1 (5 bases). V gave up 4 bases and J gave up 11 bases, with 14 bases separating them. The CDR3 length is 12 residues. The germline V gene encodes CDR1 MGHRA and CDR2 YSYEKL. CDR3 in amino acids: CASSPQGVGAFF. The CDR3 nucleotides are TGCGCCAGCAGCCCCCAAGGGGTGGGGGCTTTCTTT.

This chain connects TRBV7-3 to TRBJ1-1, with TRBD1 matching 7 bases. The CDR3 loop spans 15 amino acids. The germline V gene has CDR1 SGHTA and CDR2 FQGTGA. Trimming cost V 5 bases and J 0 bases; bases outside gene matches: 6. CDR3 sequence reads: CASSLRGDLNTEAFF. The CDR3 region has the DNA TGTGCCAGCAGCCTCAGGGGGGACCTGAACACTGAAGCTTTCTTT.

The V gene is TRBV29-1, the J gene TRBJ1-3; no definite D call. This CDR3 spans 15 amino acids. CDR1 SQVTM and CDR2 ANQGSEA come from the germline V gene. The V end was cut by 3 bases, the J end by 0 bases, with 12 bases between. The CDR3 coding sequence is TGCAGCGTTGAGCCCGATTCCTACTCTGGAAACACCATATATTTT. It codes for CSVEPDSYSGNTIYF.

The rearrangement joins TRBV11-2 to TRBJ2-5; D perhaps matches TRBD1 (6 bases). V lost 3 bases and J lost 1, with 9 bases in between. The CDR3 extends over 14 amino acids. Germline V gene data show CDR1 as SGHAT and CDR2 as FQNNGV. CDR3 in amino acids: CASSFGTFQETQYF. The CDR3 nucleotides are TGTGCCAGCAGCTTCGGGACATTCCAAGAGACCCAGTACTTC. The full variable domain, in which reference TRBV11-2 and TRBJ2-5 provide the parts outside the CDR3, is EAGVAQSPRYKIIEKRQSVAFWCNPISGHATLYWYQQILGQGPKLLIQFQNNGVVDDSQLPKDRFSAERLKGVDSTLKIQPAKLEDSAVYLCASSFGTFQETQYFGPGTRLLVL.

The CDR3 here is CASSLGGGLEGYTF. The CDR3 nucleotides read TGTGCCAGCAGCCTTGGGGGCGGGCTGGAGGGCTACACCTTC. The rearrangement links TRBV7-3 to TRBJ1-2, with D possibly being TRBD1 (6 bases). Trimming cost V 5 bases and J 8 bases, with 18 bases left between them. Per germline, CDR1 SGHTA and CDR2 FQGTGA. The CDR3 is made up of 14 amino acids.

The rearrangement links TRBV24-1 to TRBJ1-2; no firm D call. The V end was cut by 3 bases, the J end by 7 bases, with 8 bases between. This CDR3 has 12 residues. Looked up from germline, CDR1 is KGHDR and CDR2 is SFDVKD. CDR3 in amino acids: CATSDPYTGYTF. Written as DNA, the CDR3 is TGTGCCACCAGTGATCCATACACTGGCTACACCTTC.

The V call is TRBV30, the J call TRBJ1-5; tentative D call: TRBD1 (5 bases). Germline-derived CDR1 and CDR2 are GTSNPN and SVGIG (reference sequence). V was clipped by 0 bases and J by 1 base, with 10 bases between them. This CDR3 has 15 amino acids. DNA of the CDR3: TGTGCCTGGAGTGTACGGGCAGGGAGCAATCAGCCCCAGCATTTT. This codes for CAWSVRAGSNQPQHF. Full variable domain (missing parts from reference TRBV30 and TRBJ1-5): SQTIHQWPATLVQPVGSPLSLECTVEGTSNPNLYWYRQAAGRGLQLLFYSVGIGQISSEVPQNLSASRPQDRQFILSSKKLLLSDSGFYLCAWSVRAGSNQPQHFGDGTRLSIL.

The table lists this clone with a few counts. The genes are TRBV30 and TRBJ1-5; a weak D match, TRBD1 (6 bases). This CDR3 is built from 13 residues. V was shortened by 4 bases and J by 1 base, with 8 bases between the two germline ends. Per germline, CDR1 GTSNPN and CDR2 SVGIG (reference sequence). The CDR3 nucleotides read TGTGCCTGGACGACAGGCAGCAATCAGCCCCAGCATTTT. Protein sequence: CAWTTGSNQPQHF.